These T cell receptor beta chains were read from a single sample in a study of blood T cell repertoires in COVID-19. Sequencing used immunoSEQ multiplex PCR; TCRdb keeps in-frame clones, though not all of them. The table records some 190,000 clones, approximately 82% of them present only once. Sequencing was performed on peripheral blood. The receptors come from an elderly woman with active or convalescent COVID-19. The CDR3 runs from the conserved cysteine through the conserved F or W.

v_gene | CDR3aa
TRBV7-2 | CASSLLVFDTQYF
TRBV24-1 | CATSDGGPGQGYEQYF
TRBV5-1 | CASSQQGGTSYNEQFF
TRBV3-1/TRBV3-2 | CASSQIYQGRSEQYF
TRBV12-3/TRBV12-4 | CASRMDSSYEQYF
TRBV18 | CASSPWDRGNTEAFF
TRBV27 | CASSRGEGPYNEQFF
TRBV6-5 | CASSYVGDRVIYGYTF
TRBV19 | CASSITRGRTEAFF
TRBV28 | CASSSQSVETQYF
TRBV7-8 | CASSLEGAPRQPQHF
TRBV10-3 | CAISELAGDADEQFF
TRBV2 | CASGGQPMNTEAFF
TRBV9 | CASSVAPTRATQETQYF
TRBV5-1 | CASSLWTSGSSYNEQFF
TRBV28 | CASSFPPTDLSEQYF
TRBV7-3 | CASSLAGRSGANVLTF
TRBV7-3 | CASSLTPENIQYF
TRBV6-5 | CASSCLTGMNTEAFF
TRBV10-3 | CAIRPSGQGYTEAFF
TRBV18 | CASSPQGFENTEAFF
TRBV6-6 | CASSLKFGGLNQPQHF
TRBV15 | CATSRDLYQYF
TRBV30 | CAWSRGNYGYTF
TRBV7-3 | CASSATPEGKLFF
TRBV6-6 | CASRLLRGRGGDTQYF
TRBV28 | CASSSYSGTAQHF
TRBV5-1 | CASSRGTGDSGGSGNTIYF
TRBV5-4 | CASSLSRTSVGLSYEQYF
TRBV7-2 | CASSLDLAGGSYEQYF
TRBV28 | CASRTTGIANYGYTF
TRBV30 | CAWSRQAPSGNTIYF
TRBV15 | CATSPGQLYGYTF